This T cell receptor beta chain was identified during a study of shared clonotypes between healthy human individuals. The CDR3 has 14 residues. CDR1 and CDR2 from the germline V gene are MDHEN and SYDVKM. J was trimmed by 5 bases and V by 8 bases; bases with no gene match: 6. Repertoires were generated with immunoSEQ multiplex PCR, while TCRdb's copy carries only in-frame clones and drops some. The sample lists about 600,000 clones, roughly 98% occurring once. CD45RO-negative cells were positively selected for CCR7, leaving out terminally differentiated effector memory CD45RA+ cells. In regard to this clone: Its antigen remains unidentified.

Findings of the study overall: Sampling included only blood; tissue repertoires likely differ.

Sequenced: naive CD8+ T cells sorted from blood. The TCR sequence derives from a man in his thirties or forties in good health. The rearrangement uses TRBV28 and TRBJ2-1; 10 nucleotides line up with TRBD2. The CDR3 region is CASGWTSGNNEQFF. CDR3 in DNA: TGTGCCAGCGGATGGACTAGCGGCAACAATGAGCAGTTCTTC.